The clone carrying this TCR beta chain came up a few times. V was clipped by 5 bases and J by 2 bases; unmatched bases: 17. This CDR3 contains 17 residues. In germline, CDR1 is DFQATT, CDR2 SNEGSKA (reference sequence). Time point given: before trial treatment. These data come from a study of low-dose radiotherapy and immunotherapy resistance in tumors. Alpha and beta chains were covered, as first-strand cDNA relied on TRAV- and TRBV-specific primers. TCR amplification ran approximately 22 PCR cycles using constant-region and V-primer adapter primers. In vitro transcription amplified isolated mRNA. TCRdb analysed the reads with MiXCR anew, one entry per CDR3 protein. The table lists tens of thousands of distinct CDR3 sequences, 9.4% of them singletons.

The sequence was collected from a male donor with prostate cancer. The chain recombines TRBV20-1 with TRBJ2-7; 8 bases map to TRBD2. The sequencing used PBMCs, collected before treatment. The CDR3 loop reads CSAYRASGQKGTYEQYF. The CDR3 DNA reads TGCAGTGCTTATAGGGCTAGCGGGCAGAAAGGAACCTACGAGCAGTACTTC.